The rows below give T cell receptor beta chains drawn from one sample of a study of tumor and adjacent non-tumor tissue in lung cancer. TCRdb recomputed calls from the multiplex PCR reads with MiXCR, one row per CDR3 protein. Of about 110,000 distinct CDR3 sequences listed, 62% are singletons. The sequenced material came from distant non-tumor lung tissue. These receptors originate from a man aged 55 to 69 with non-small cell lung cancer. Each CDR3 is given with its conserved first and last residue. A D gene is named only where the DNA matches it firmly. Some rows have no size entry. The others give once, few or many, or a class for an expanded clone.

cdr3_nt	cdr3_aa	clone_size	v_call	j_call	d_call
TGCGCCAACAGGGAGGACCAAACTTTGACAGGGTTCAACATTCAGTACTTC	CANREDQTLTGFNIQYF	.	TRBV10-2	TRBJ2-4	.
TGTGCCAGCAGGCCAGGGACTATCGGGATCTACGAGCAGTACTTC	CASRPGTIGIYEQYF	.	TRBV12-3/TRBV12-4	TRBJ2-7	TRBD2
TGCAGCGGCTCGACAGGGGTGAACACTGAAGCTTTCTTT	CSGSTGVNTEAFF	many	TRBV29-1	TRBJ1-1	TRBD1
TGTGCCAGCAGTGCACAGGGGGTGAGGGATACGCAGCATTTT	CASSAQGVRDTQHF	.	TRBV6-5	TRBJ1-5	TRBD1
TGTGCCATCGGAGCCATTGGGAAGAACTACCGCTACACCTTC	CAIGAIGKNYRYTF	.	TRBV19	TRBJ1-2	.
TGTGCCAGCAGTTTACTCGTGAACGCTGAAGCCTTCTTT	CASSLLVNAEAFF	.	TRBV12-3/TRBV12-4	TRBJ1-1	.
TGCAGCGTTGAAAGAGCGGGAGGGCGTGGAGATACGCAGTATTTT	CSVERAGGRGDTQYF	many	TRBV29-1	TRBJ2-3	TRBD2
TGTGCCAGCAGTTACGCGGCAGGGTGTTCGGATGAGGCTTTCTTT	CASSYAAGCSDEAFF	.	TRBV6-2/TRBV6-3	TRBJ1-1	.
TGTGCCAGCAGCTTGAGCGTTTCGGGCTATGGCTACACCTTC	CASSLSVSGYGYTF	many	TRBV5-6	TRBJ1-2	.
TGTGCCAGCAGCTTAGGTGGCATTTCGTACCAAGAGACCCAGTACTTC	CASSLGGISYQETQYF	many	TRBV7-9	TRBJ2-5	.
TGTGCCAGCAGCTTGTATCCTATAAGCTCCTGCAATGAGCAGTTCTTC	CASSLYPISSCNEQFF	once	TRBV5-6	TRBJ2-1	.
TGTGCCAGCAGTTTGAGGGACGGCAATGAAAAACTGTTTTTT	CASSLRDGNEKLFF	few	TRBV28	TRBJ1-4	.
TGCGCCAGCAGCCAAGCCCCAGTAGGGAGCAATCAGCCCCAGCATTTT	CASSQAPVGSNQPQHF	medium-sized	TRBV4-1	TRBJ1-5	.
TGTGCCACCAGTGATCCAACCTCGGGACTTAACACCGGGGAGCTGTTTTTT	CATSDPTSGLNTGELFF	.	TRBV24-1	TRBJ2-2	.
TGCAGTGCCAGACAGGGGGCGGGTAATTCACCCCTCCACTTT	CSARQGAGNSPLHF	many	TRBV20-1	TRBJ1-6	TRBD1
TGCAGCGTTTTTGGCACAGGGGACTCCGAGCAGTACTTC	CSVFGTGDSEQYF	once	TRBV29-1	TRBJ2-7	.
TGTGCCAGCAGTGGCGGGAGGGCCGAAACCTACGAGCAGTACTTC	CASSGGRAETYEQYF	few	TRBV28	TRBJ2-7	TRBD2